This entry lists 27 T cell receptor beta chains sequenced from one sample in a study of cytomegalovirus exposure and HLA in healthy donors. With 60 Vbeta and 13 Jbeta primers, the PCR was carried out. Some clones are missing from TCRdb's copy, which holds only in-frame ones; the method was immunoSEQ multiplex PCR. This table has 200,000 or so clones, 80% to 85% appearing once. The material sequenced was PBMCs. The receptors shown here come from a woman under 30 in good health and CMV-seronegative.

The chain couples TRBV7-9 to TRBJ2-5; 11 nucleotides agree with TRBD2. The germline CDR1 and CDR2 sequences are SEHNR and FQNEAQ (reference sequence). The CDR3 extends over 17 amino acids. V lost 5 bases to trimming and J lost 3 bases; unmatched junction nucleotides: 11. CDR3 loop: CASSTWGSGGAEETQYF. The CDR3 DNA follows: TGTGCCAGCAGCACCTGGGGTAGCGGGGGGGCCGAAGAGACCCAGTACTTC.

V and J are TRBV28 and TRBJ1-5; D call uncertain. Germline CDR1 is MDHEN and CDR2 is SYDVKM. The CDR3 totals 14 residues. V was shortened by 6 bases and J by 0 bases, with 9 bases between the two germline ends. The CDR3 sequence is CASRLQNSNQPQHF. The CDR3, as DNA: TGTGCCAGCAGGTTGCAGAATAGCAATCAGCCCCAGCATTTT.

This clone is a singleton in its sample. The chain uses TRBV2 and TRBJ1-5; 7 bases line up with TRBD1. Germline lookup yields CDR1 SNHLY and CDR2 FYNNEI. Germline trimming cut 3 bases from V and 0 bases from J; bases unmatched to any gene: 5. The CDR3 is 16 residues long. CDR3 protein: CASSDRTGNSNQPQHF. CDR3 DNA sequence: TGTGCCAGCAGTGATCGGACAGGCAATAGCAATCAGCCCCAGCATTTT.

This chain joins TRBV2 and TRBJ2-2; 8 bases fit TRBD2. CDR1 SNHLY and CDR2 FYNNEI come from the germline V gene. The CDR3 covers 13 residues. In DNA form, the CDR3 reads TGTGCTTTAGCGGGGAAGGGTACCGGGGAGCTGTTTTTT. Protein: CALAGKGTGELFF.

The chain employs TRBV9 and TRBJ2-1, with a tentative D call TRBD2 (5 bases). With 1 base removed from V and 0 bases from J, the gap between germline ends came to 11 bases. This CDR3 contains 16 residues. From germline, CDR1 is SGDLS and CDR2 YYNGEE. CDR3 loop: CASSVNGGLSYNEQFF. The CDR3 DNA reads TGTGCCAGCAGCGTAAATGGCGGACTCTCCTACAATGAGCAGTTCTTC.

This clone came up a few times. V usage is TRBV6-6 and J usage is TRBJ1-1, with D perhaps matching TRBD1 (6 bases). This CDR3 is 13 amino acids long. V shed 7 bases and J shed 5 bases, with 14 bases lying between them. Germline V gives CDR1 MNHNY, CDR2 SVGAGI (reference sequence). CDR3 DNA: TGTGCCAGCAACCCCTCCGACAGGACTGAAGCTTTCTTT. Its translation: CASNPSDRTEAFF.

The rearrangement uses TRBV2 and TRBJ1-5; TRBD1 matches at 7 bases. The junction had 6 bases not matched to a gene; V was cut back by 7 bases and J by 0 bases. CDR1 SNHLY and CDR2 FYNNEI come from the germline V gene. The CDR3 has 15 residues. In nucleotides, the CDR3 is TGTGCCAGCAAGGGACAGACTTATAGCAATCAGCCCCAGCATTTT. Its protein is CASKGQTYSNQPQHF. The entire variable domain, with the rest obtained from reference TRBV2 and TRBJ1-5, is as follows: EPEVTQTPSHQVTQMGQEVILRCVPISNHLYFYWYRQILGQKVEFLVSFYNNEISEKSEIFDDQFSVERPDGSNFTLKIRSTKLEDSAMYFCASKGQTYSNQPQHFGDGTRLSIL.

This rearrangement joins TRBV30 to TRBJ2-1; no clear D. Between the trimmed V and J ends, which lost 5 bases and 7 bases, there was a span of 6 bases. CDR1 and CDR2 from the germline V gene are GTSNPN and SVGIG (reference sequence). The CDR3 consists of 10 residues. The CDR3 coding sequence is TGTGCCTGGGACGGGAATGAGCAGTTCTTC. This translates into CAWDGNEQFF.

V usage is TRBV5-5 and J usage is TRBJ2-7, with 11 positions matching TRBD1. The ends lost 3 bases at V and 3 bases at J; junction bases unmatched: 8. CDR1 is SGHKS and CDR2 is YYEKEE in the germline V gene (reference sequence). The CDR3 sequence is 16 residues long. The CDR3 DNA is TGTGCCAGCAGCTGGACCGGGACAGGGGGTATCTACGAGCAGTACTTC. It yields the protein CASSWTGTGGIYEQYF.

The V and J genes are TRBV29-1 and TRBJ2-5, with 7 bases matching TRBD1. V trimming: 4 bases; J trimming: 3 bases; junction bases outside the gene matches: 5. The CDR3 covers 13 residues. CDR1 SQVTM and CDR2 ANQGSEA come from the germline V gene. The CDR3 region is CSVVGTDKETQYF. In DNA, the CDR3 is TGCAGCGTTGTTGGGACAGATAAAGAGACCCAGTACTTC.

The J gene is TRBJ1-1, the V gene TRBV9; D gene ambiguous. The germline V gene encodes CDR1 SGDLS and CDR2 YYNGEE. The CDR3 sequence is 14 residues long. V lost 0 bases, J lost 11 bases, and 17 bases lay in between. CDR3 coding DNA: TGTGCCAGCAGCGTAGCTTCTGGGGAGAGCGGGGCTTTCTTT. Translated, it gives CASSVASGESGAFF.

This chain joins TRBV7-6 and TRBJ1-5; D unresolved. With 1 base removed from V and 5 bases from J, the gap between germline ends came to 15 bases. CDR1 is SGHVS, CDR2 FNYEAQ, per germline. CDR3 size: 16 residues. The chain's CDR3 is CASSLGSAGPDQPQHF. The CDR3, as DNA: TGTGCCAGCAGCTTAGGTTCGGCAGGTCCCGATCAGCCCCAGCATTTT.

The chain recombines TRBV21-1 with TRBJ1-1; TRBD1, the table's D call, was not compared with the DNA. TRBV21-1 is a pseudogene locus. The CDR3 extends over 15 amino acids. The CDR3 coding sequence is TGTGCCAGCAGCGAAGACAGGGTAATGAACACTGAAGCTTTCTTT. Translation: CASSEDRVMNTEAFF.

V usage is TRBV27 and J usage is TRBJ2-3; the match to TRBD2 covers 14 bases. This CDR3 has 16 residues. Germline V gives CDR1 MNHEY, CDR2 SMNVEV (reference sequence). With V trimmed by 7 bases and J by 11 bases, 14 bases remained unmatched. CDR3 coding DNA: TGTGCCAGCACCCTGGCCGGGACTAGCGGGGGCGGTGTGCAGTATTTT. Amino acid sequence: CASTLAGTSGGGVQYF.

The chain has TRBV19 and TRBJ2-3, with 11 bases aligning to TRBD2. Losses at the gene ends were 7 bases for V and 6 bases for J; bases not matched to a gene: 6. CDR3 length: 14 amino acids. The germline V gene encodes CDR1 LNHDA and CDR2 SQIVND (reference sequence). The CDR3 loop reads CASNPASGRDTQYF. The CDR3 coding sequence is TGTGCCAGTAATCCGGCTAGCGGGAGGGATACGCAGTATTTT.

The genes are TRBV7-8 and TRBJ1-1, with a weak D call TRBD1 (5 bases). The CDR3 extends over 14 amino acids. Germline lookup yields CDR1 SGHVS and CDR2 FQNEAQ. The V end was cut by 3 bases, the J end by 1 base, with 9 bases between. The CDR3 loop reads CASSLDGGNTEAFF. In DNA form, the CDR3 reads TGTGCCAGCAGCTTGGACGGGGGGAACACTGAAGCTTTCTTT.

In this sample, this clone turned up a few times. The chain employs TRBV9 and TRBJ1-3; D is unresolved. Germline V gene data show CDR1 as SGDLS and CDR2 as YYNGEE. The CDR3 spans 13 residues. Trimming pared 1 base from V and 4 bases from J, leaving 6 bases between. CDR3 region: CASSVNRGNTIYF. For the CDR3, the DNA is TGTGCCAGCAGCGTAAATCGGGGAAACACCATATATTTT. Full variable domain (rest looked up from reference TRBV9 and TRBJ1-3): DSGVTQTPKHLITATGQRVTLRCSPRSGDLSVYWYQQSLDQGLQFLIQYYNGEERAKGNILERFSAQQFPDLHSELNLSSLELGDSALYFCASSVNRGNTIYFGEGSWLTVV.

This clone occurred a few times. The chain is built from TRBV5-6 and TRBJ2-6, with 8 bases lining up with TRBD1. The CDR3 spans 19 residues. CDR1 is SGHDT, CDR2 YYEEEE, per germline. Trimming cost V 2 bases and J 0 bases; bases outside gene matches: 10. The CDR3: CASSFFRDRLYSGANVLTF. The CDR3 coding sequence is TGTGCCAGCAGCTTCTTTCGGGACAGGTTGTACTCTGGGGCCAACGTCCTGACTTTC.

This chain links TRBV5-1 with TRBJ1-5, with D hard to call. Trimming took off 3 bases at V and 3 bases at J, with 7 bases between the two ends. The CDR3 is 13 residues long. The germline CDR1 and CDR2 sequences are SGHRS and YFSETQ. The CDR3 DNA reads TGCGCCAGCAGCTCAGACTCCAATCAGCCCCAGCATTTT. Protein sequence: CASSSDSNQPQHF. The full variable domain, completed using reference TRBV5-1 and TRBJ1-5, is KAGVTQTPRYLIKTRGQQVTLSCSPISGHRSVSWYQQTPGQGLQFLFEYFSETQRNKGNFPGRFSGRQFSNSRSEMNVSTLELGDSALYLCASSSDSNQPQHFGDGTRLSIL.

The chain combines TRBV27 with TRBJ2-7; D gene unclear. V shed 5 bases and J shed 0 bases, with 20 bases lying between them. Germline assignment: CDR1 MNHEY and CDR2 SMNVEV (reference sequence). The CDR3 is made up of 17 amino acids. The CDR3 spells CASSPSRFMGFSYEQYF. The CDR3 DNA is TGTGCCAGCAGTCCCAGCCGGTTCATGGGCTTCTCCTACGAGCAGTACTTC.

This clone occurred once. The V gene is TRBV5-6, the J gene TRBJ2-7; 7 nucleotides line up with TRBD2. V trimming: 3 bases; J trimming: 5 bases; junction bases outside the gene matches: 8. CDR3 size: 14 residues. CDR1 SGHDT and CDR2 YYEEEE come from the germline V gene. The CDR3 region is CASSSVGGWNEQYF. DNA of the CDR3: TGTGCCAGCAGCTCGGTGGGGGGGTGGAACGAGCAGTACTTC.

The chain recombines TRBV6-1 with TRBJ2-5; TRBD2 matches 13 bases. Trimming took 0 bases from V and 4 from J; bases not matched to a gene: 5. CDR3 size: 17 residues. Per the germline V gene, CDR1 is MNHNS and CDR2 is SASEGT. The CDR3 loop is CASSEAPTSGRGETQYF. The CDR3 DNA follows: TGTGCCAGCAGTGAAGCACCTACTAGCGGGAGGGGAGAGACCCAGTACTTC.

This clone was found once. The chain has TRBV5-6 and TRBJ1-6, with D tentatively TRBD1 (5 bases). Germline V lookup: CDR1 SGHDT, CDR2 YYEEEE. Trimming took 1 base from V and 4 from J, leaving 12 bases between them. The length of the CDR3 is 16 residues. The CDR3 DNA follows: TGTGCCAGCAGCTTGCGGGCGGGGGGATATAATTCACCCCTCCACTTT. It encodes CASSLRAGGYNSPLHF.

The chain links TRBV11-2 to TRBJ2-1; TRBD2 agrees at 13 bases. After removal of 3 bases from V and 7 bases from J, the junction contained 3 bases not matched to a gene. This CDR3 spans 15 amino acids. Germline V lookup: CDR1 SGHAT, CDR2 FQNNGV. The CDR3 nucleotides read TGTGCCAGCAGCTTCACTAGCGGGGGGGTTAATGAGCAGTTCTTC. Its protein product is CASSFTSGGVNEQFF.

On this clone: One end of the junction is discordant with germline, which a read error may explain. In the same sample, other DNA sequences code for this CDR3. The J gene is TRBJ1-1, the V gene TRBV6-6, with 8 bases aligning to TRBD1. The CDR3 runs 16 residues. CDR1 is MNHNY and CDR2 is SVGAGI in the germline V gene (reference sequence). CDR3 sequence reads: CASSLRQGTLNTEAFF. The CDR3 nucleotides are TGTGCCAGCAGCCTGCGACAGGGGACGTTGAACACTGAAGCTTTCTTC.

This clone has just a few counts. At the DNA level, this CDR3 is encoded by other sequences in the same sample as well. This chain joins TRBV18 and TRBJ1-1; tentatively, D is TRBD1 (5 bases). Per the germline V gene, CDR1 is KGHSH and CDR2 is LQKENI. V lost 3 bases to trimming and J lost 2 bases, with 10 bases between them. The CDR3 is made up of 14 amino acids. CDR3 in amino acids: CASSPAGTNTEAFF. The DNA of the CDR3 is TGTGCCAGCTCACCCGCGGGGACCAACACTGAAGCTTTCTTT. Full variable domain (remainder filled in from reference TRBV18 and TRBJ1-1): NAGVMQNPRHLVRRRGQEARLRCSPMKGHSHVYWYRQLPEEGLKFMVYLQKENIIDESGMPKERFSAEFPKEGPSILRIQQVVRGDSAAYFCASSPAGTNTEAFFGQGTRLTVV.

The chain employs TRBV18 and TRBJ2-7; possible D gene TRBD2, 6 bases. The CDR3 totals 14 residues. The germline CDR1 and CDR2 sequences are KGHSH and LQKENI. Trimming shortened V by 6 bases and J by 1 base, and 13 bases separated the two germline ends. This CDR3 is CASSPTGTSYEQYF. The CDR3 nucleotides read TGTGCCAGCTCGCCGACCGGGACTTCCTACGAGCAGTACTTC.